The 22 T cell receptor beta chains below come from one sample, sequenced in a study of T cells in lung cancer brain metastases. Clones were sequenced by immunoSEQ multiplex PCR, and TCRdb holds only the in-frame ones, with some missing. The sample lists about 1,000 clones; around 85% were seen once. What was sequenced was tumor tissue from a brain metastasis. The receptors come from a woman in her seventies with non-small cell lung cancer that had spread to the brain.

V is TRBV28 and J is TRBJ1-5; D unresolved. The CDR3 has 14 residues. Trimming cost V 5 bases and J 4 bases, with 12 bases left between them. CDR1 is MDHEN and CDR2 is SYDVKM in the germline V gene. The CDR3 region has the DNA TGTGCCAGCAGTCATTATTTACAGAATCAGCCCCAGCATTTT. Protein sequence: CASSHYLQNQPQHF.

V is TRBV7-8 and J is TRBJ2-7; 8 nucleotides match TRBD1. The germline gives CDR1 SGHVS, CDR2 FQNEAQ. This CDR3 is 15 amino acids long. V was clipped by 5 bases and J by 3 bases; unmatched bases: 9. The CDR3: CASSPRTGSNYEQYF. CDR3 nucleotides: TGTGCCAGCAGCCCCAGGACAGGGTCTAACTACGAGCAGTACTTC.

J is TRBJ1-2 and V is TRBV7-9; TRBD1 might be the D (6 bases). From germline, CDR1 is SEHNR and CDR2 FQNEAQ (reference sequence). Trimming removed 3 bases at V and 6 bases at J, with 11 bases between. This CDR3 is built from 13 residues. Written as DNA, the CDR3 is TGTGCCAGCAGCTTTCGACCAGGGGATGGCTACACCTTC. Its protein is CASSFRPGDGYTF.

J is TRBJ1-5 and V is TRBV7-8; TRBD1 is a possible D gene (5 bases). Trimming took 3 bases from V and 5 from J, leaving 14 bases between them. This CDR3 is 15 amino acids long. CDR1 is SGHVS, CDR2 FQNEAQ, per germline. The CDR3 reads CASSLFGGVDQPQHF. CDR3 nucleotide sequence: TGTGCCAGCAGCTTGTTTGGGGGAGTCGATCAGCCCCAGCATTTT.

The chain employs TRBV9 and TRBJ2-5; weak D call: TRBD1 (6 bases). Germline loops: CDR1 SGDLS, CDR2 YYNGEE. V lost 3 bases and J 4 bases, leaving 13 bases between the germline ends. The CDR3 spans 14 residues. The CDR3: CASSAERTVETQYF. DNA for the CDR3: TGTGCCAGCAGCGCCGAGAGGACAGTAGAGACCCAGTACTTC.

This chain joins TRBV30 and TRBJ2-6, with TRBD2 matching 8 bases. V was pared by 5 bases and J by 4 bases, with 16 bases of the junction left unmatched. CDR1 GTSNPN and CDR2 SVGIG come from the germline V gene (reference sequence). The CDR3 consists of 18 residues. As DNA, the CDR3 is TGTGCCTGGGAGGAGGGGTTTAAGCGGGGGATCGGGGCCAACGTCCTGACTTTC. Translating it yields CAWEEGFKRGIGANVLTF.

The V call is TRBV15, the J call TRBJ2-1; tentatively, D is TRBD1 (6 bases). CDR1 is LNHNV and CDR2 is YYDKDF in the germline V gene (reference sequence). V shed 0 bases and J shed 5 bases, with 8 bases lying between them. The CDR3 runs to 14 residues. The CDR3 spells CATSRDGGNNEQFF. The CDR3 coding sequence is TGTGCCACCAGCAGAGATGGGGGCAACAATGAGCAGTTCTTC.

This clone was observed once. The V and J genes are TRBV7-2 and TRBJ1-6; D gene uncertain. The V end was cut by 0 bases, the J end by 8 bases, with 8 bases between. Germline CDR1 SGHTA, CDR2 FQGNSA. The CDR3 is made up of 14 amino acids. This chain's CDR3 is CASSLASRDSPLHF. The CDR3 DNA is TGTGCCAGCAGCTTAGCGTCGAGGGATTCACCCCTCCACTTT.

The chain links TRBV28 to TRBJ2-4; maybe TRBD1 (5 bases). CDR1 and CDR2 (germline): MDHEN, SYDVKM. The length of the CDR3 is 14 residues. V was cut by 3 bases and J by 0 bases, with 6 bases left in between. CDR3 sequence: CASSFQGAKNIQYF. Here the CDR3 DNA reads TGTGCCAGCAGTTTCCAGGGAGCCAAAAACATTCAGTACTTC.

The genes are TRBV6-1 and TRBJ2-5, with no clear D. There are 11 residues in the CDR3. CDR1 MNHNS and CDR2 SASEGT come from the germline V gene. V gave up 6 bases and J gave up 5 bases, with 7 bases separating them. The CDR3 protein is CASRLRETQYF. The CDR3 coding sequence is TGTGCCAGCAGGCTGCGGGAGACCCAGTACTTC.

The J gene is TRBJ2-1, the V gene TRBV12-5; no firm D call. The germline CDR1 and CDR2 sequences are LGHNT and FRNRAP. Deletions cut 7 bases from V and 4 bases from J, with 14 bases between. The CDR3 is 14 amino acids. CDR3 DNA sequence: TGTGCTAGTGCCCCTGGCCAGGCTTACAATGAGCAGTTCTTC. It yields the protein CASAPGQAYNEQFF.

The chain has TRBV25-1 and TRBJ2-7; weak D call: TRBD1 (6 bases). CDR3 size: 13 residues. Germline V gene sequence: CDR1 MGHDK, CDR2 SYGVNS. V was shortened by 2 bases and J by 2 bases, with 7 bases between the two germline ends. The CDR3: CASSEQGPYEQYF. The CDR3, as DNA: TGTGCCAGCAGTGAACAGGGGCCCTACGAGCAGTACTTC.

The chain couples TRBV10-1 to TRBJ1-1; no firm D call. The CDR3 length is 13 residues. Germline CDR1 is WNHNN and CDR2 is SYGVQD (reference sequence). Trimming pared 4 bases from V and 1 base from J, leaving 7 bases between. The CDR3 region is CASSVAPNTEAFF. CDR3 coding DNA: TGCGCCAGCAGTGTGGCCCCGAACACTGAAGCTTTCTTT.

V usage is TRBV5-6 and J usage is TRBJ2-3, with 10 bases matching TRBD2. Germline CDR1 and CDR2: SGHDT and YYEEEE. This CDR3 has 15 amino acids. V lost 0 bases, J lost 5 bases, and 3 bases stayed unmatched. DNA of the CDR3: TGTGCCAGCAGCTTGGATCCTAGCGGGAGAGATACGCAGTATTTT. This codes for CASSLDPSGRDTQYF.

The rearrangement links TRBV6-5 to TRBJ2-1, with D unresolved. Germline CDR1 reads MNHEY; CDR2 reads SVGAGI. The CDR3 extends over 11 amino acids. The germline V and J ends were trimmed by 8 bases and 5 bases, with 7 bases remaining between them. CDR3 coding DNA: TGTGCCAGCGCTGACGACAATGAGCAGTTCTTC. This codes for CASADDNEQFF.

The chain recombines TRBV19 with TRBJ2-1, with 12 bases aligning to TRBD2. This CDR3 has 16 residues. The ends lost 3 bases at V and 7 bases at J; junction bases unmatched: 7. Germline CDR1 reads LNHDA; CDR2 reads SQIVND (reference sequence). The CDR3 bases are TGTGCCAGTAGTATGACTAGCGGGAGACTCGGGAATGAGCAGTTCTTC. Translating gives CASSMTSGRLGNEQFF. Variable domain in full (rest from reference TRBV19 and TRBJ2-1): DGGITQSPKYLFRKEGQNVTLSCEQNLNHDAMYWYRQDPGQGLRLIYYSQIVNDFQKGDIAEGYSVSREKKESFPLTVTSAQKNPTAFYLCASSMTSGRLGNEQFFGPGTRLTVL.

The rearrangement uses TRBV21-1 and TRBJ2-3; TRBD1 was called by the table and not checked on the DNA. TRBV21-1 is a recognized pseudogene. This CDR3 is built from 15 residues. The CDR3 reads CASRPRQYLTDTQYF. The CDR3 bases are TGTGCCTCGCGACCGAGACAGTACCTCACAGATACGCAGTATTTT.

The chain couples TRBV7-9 to TRBJ1-5; TRBD1 might be the D (5 bases). CDR1 is SEHNR and CDR2 is FQNEAQ in the germline V gene (reference sequence). The CDR3 runs to 13 residues. Trimming left V 4 bases short and J 5 bases short, with 9 bases between. The DNA for the CDR3 is TGTGCCAGCAGCTCCACAGGCGATCAGCCCCAGCATTTT. This encodes CASSSTGDQPQHF.

A word on this clone: Its ends do not fully match the called genes, so a read error is possible. The V and J genes are TRBV5-1 and TRBJ1-4; 9 positions match TRBD1. This CDR3 has 16 residues. The V gene's germline CDR1 is SGHRS and CDR2 YFSETQ. Written as DNA, the CDR3 is TGCGCCAGCAGCGTGACAGGGGGGCCCACTAGTGAAAAACTGTTTTTT. Translation gives CASSVTGGPTSEKLFF. Full variable domain (missing parts from reference TRBV5-1 and TRBJ1-4): KAGVTQTPRYLIKTRGQQVTLSCSPISGHRSVSWYQQTPGQGLQFLFEYFSETQRNKGNFPGRFSGRQFSNSRSEMNVSTLELGDSALYLCASSVTGGPTSEKLFFGSGTQLSVL.

On this clone: At one end the junction does not follow the germline gene, possibly because of a read error. The V gene is TRBV16, the J gene TRBJ1-2; 7 positions agree with TRBD1. Germline V lookup: CDR1 KGHSY, CDR2 FQNENV. CDR3 length: 12 amino acids. CDR3 coding DNA: TGTGCCAGCAGCCAATGGGACAGAGTAACGTCATTC. It yields the protein CASSQWDRVTSF.

In its sample, this clone was seen once. This sample includes further DNA sequences coding for the same CDR3. The chain employs TRBV10-3 and TRBJ2-7; D not certain. The CDR3 is made up of 15 amino acids. The germline gives CDR1 ENHRY, CDR2 SYGVKD. Trimming pared 9 bases from V and 6 bases from J, leaving 24 bases between. The CDR3 reads CAISLGRSGNGEQYF. The DNA for the CDR3 is TGTGCCATTAGCCTCGGGCGGTCCGGAAACGGCGAGCAGTACTTC.

The CDR3 coding sequence is TGTGCCAGCAGTTTTCGGGGGTCCTACGTGGAGCAGTACTTC. Translation gives CASSFRGSYVEQYF. The V gene is TRBV28, the J gene TRBJ2-7; possibly TRBD2 for D (6 bases). The ends were cut back, 3 bases at V and 7 bases at J, with 16 bases in the middle. The CDR3 runs 14 residues. Germline CDR1 is MDHEN and CDR2 is SYDVKM.